This T cell receptor (beta chain) was identified during a study of blood T cell repertoires in COVID-19. There are 14 residues in the CDR3. The V gene's germline CDR1 is SQVTM and CDR2 ANQGSEA. The V gene end was trimmed by 7 bases and the J gene end by 1 base; junction bases not matched to a gene: 3. Enrolled during active infection, Seattle patients were then followed longitudinally. Only in-frame clones appear in the TCRdb table, and some are missing; sequencing was by immunoSEQ multiplex PCR. The table has roughly 200,000 clones, roughly 80% seen once. This sequence was found in a woman at least 80 years old with COVID-19, enrolled during active disease. The sequencing input was peripheral blood. V usage is TRBV29-1 and J usage is TRBJ2-3, with 12 bases that match TRBD1. CDR3 in amino acids: CSGDRGLGTDTQYF. CDR3 coding DNA: TGCAGCGGGGACAGGGGGCTGGGCACAGATACGCAGTATTTT.